Sequencing of this T cell receptor beta chain was carried out in a study of T cells after yellow fever vaccination (dated by TCRdb to between 2018 and 2021). About the study as a whole: Libraries from fractions with low cell numbers were prepared with the SMART-Seq v4 Ultra Low Input RNA kit. To follow T-cell clones before and after primary and booster YFV17D yellow fever vaccination, bulk TCR alpha and beta repertoires were sequenced over time. Two healthy male donors, one aged 18 to 30 and one aged 30 to 40 years, made up the cohort. Bulk PBMC replicates and cell subsets were isolated from blood drawn at multiple timepoints before and after both primary and secondary immunization. General study outcomes and caveats: A small share of clonotypes was detected in both CD4 and CD8 compartments, with the overlap likely arising from convergent recombination. Most clones expanded after primary vaccination (around 96% of CD4 and roughly 90% of CD8) were re-detected after the booster, suggesting that broad memory maintenance occurred. Because the study included only two donors, the extent to which the findings can be generalized is limited. Computational filtering was needed because FACS-sorted repertoires could contain abundant contaminating clonotypes from the bulk population. The secondary T-cell response was found to be weaker but faster than the primary response, with a peak reached on day 5 rather than on day 15.

The sample's treatment or condition label, decoded: live attenuated yellow fever vaccine strain. PBMCs were isolated from peripheral blood using a standard Ficoll-Paque protocol. Dynabeads CD4 and CD8 positive selection kits were used to isolate CD4 and CD8 T-cell fractions. TriZol was used to extract RNA from bulk PBMCs, from CD4 and CD8 fractions, and from dextramer-positive and dextramer-negative fractions. This clonotype was seen more than once but under ten times. It lacks a known antigen. Base qualities were left out, and no much larger clone turns up one base away. The cysteine opens and the phenylalanine closes a CDR3 of 17 amino acids. Only the CDR3 DNA is retained, 51 bases long and in frame from the first base. Sequencing was performed on an Illumina NovaSeq 6000. TCR cDNA was made using 5'RACE template switching, a step that added a universal primer site and unique molecular identifiers. cDNA synthesis was primed from both the TCR alpha and TCR beta constant segments. Libraries were amplified in two PCR steps, with sample barcodes and sequencing adapters added in the second step. Libraries were sequenced on Illumina HiSeq 2500 (2x100 bp) or NovaSeq (2x150 bp). From the authors' description of their analysis: MIGEC handled demultiplexing of reads and collapsing into UMI consensus sequences, while MiXCR performed V(D)J alignment. Clonotypes responding to the vaccine were identified with edgeR on replicate PBMC samples, with the criteria of FDR below 0.01 and a log2 fold change above 5 up to day 15. Each bulk clonotype received a CD4 or CD8 identity based on whether the sequenced CD4 or CD8 repertoire contained that clonotype at higher abundance. TCRdb trimmed public reads at Q25 via fastp, called clones via MiXCR and kept in-frame beta chains. Each record represents a unique CDR3 protein, reported with the most common genes and DNA among its rows. These V and J calls derive from TCRdb rather than the authors' analysis. The sample yields about 300,000 distinct CDR3 sequences; 8.7% were counted once. The ten largest make up 3% to 3.5% of the sample.

This chain joins TRBV21-1 to TRBJ2-2; TRBD2 is the table's D call, not checked against the DNA. TRBV21-1 is a pseudogene segment. The input for sequencing was CD4+ T cells sorted from PBMCs, taken 5 days after the yellow fever booster vaccination. The receptor was derived from a man between 18 and 29 years old who received the YFV17D yellow fever vaccine. The CDR3 here reads CASRPGTSGGPTGELFF. The sequence in DNA is TGTGCCAGCAGGCCAGGGACTAGCGGGGGGCCCACCGGGGAGCTGTTTTTT.